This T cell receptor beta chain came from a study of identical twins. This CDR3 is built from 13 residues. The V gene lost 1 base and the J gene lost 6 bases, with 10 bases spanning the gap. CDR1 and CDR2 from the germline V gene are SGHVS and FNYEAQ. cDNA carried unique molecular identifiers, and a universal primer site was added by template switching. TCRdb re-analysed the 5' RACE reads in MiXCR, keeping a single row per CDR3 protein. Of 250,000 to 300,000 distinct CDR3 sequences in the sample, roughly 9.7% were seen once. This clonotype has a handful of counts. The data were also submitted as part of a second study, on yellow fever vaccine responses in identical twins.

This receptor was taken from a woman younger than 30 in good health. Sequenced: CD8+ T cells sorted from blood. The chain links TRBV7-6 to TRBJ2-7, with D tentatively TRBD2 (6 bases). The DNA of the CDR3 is TGTGCCAGCAGCTTAGAAGGGACTTCCGAGCAGTACTTC. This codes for CASSLEGTSEQYF.